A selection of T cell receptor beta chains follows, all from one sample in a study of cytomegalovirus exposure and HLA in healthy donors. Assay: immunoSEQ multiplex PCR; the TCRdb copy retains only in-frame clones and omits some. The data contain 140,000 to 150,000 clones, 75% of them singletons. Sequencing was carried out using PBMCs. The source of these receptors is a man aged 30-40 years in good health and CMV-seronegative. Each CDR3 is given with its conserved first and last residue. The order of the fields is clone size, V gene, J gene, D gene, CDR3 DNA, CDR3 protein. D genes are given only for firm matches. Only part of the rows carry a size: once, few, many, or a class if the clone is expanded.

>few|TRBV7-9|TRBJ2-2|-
TGTGCCAGCAGCTTAGACGGGGTTATCGGGGAGCTGTTTTTT
CASSLDGVIGELFF
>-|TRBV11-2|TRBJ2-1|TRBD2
TGTGCCAGCAGCCCTAGAGGTAGCGGGAGCCTTTCTGAGCAGTTCTTC
CASSPRGSGSLSEQFF
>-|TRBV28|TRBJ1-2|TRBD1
TGTGCCAGCAGATCTCAGGACAGGGTTGGCTATGGCTACACCTTC
CASRSQDRVGYGYTF
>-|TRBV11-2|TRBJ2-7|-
TGTGCCAGCAGCTTAGATCGGAGGGTGGGACTTCACCTGCCCGGGCAGTACTTC
CASSLDRRVGLHLPGQYF
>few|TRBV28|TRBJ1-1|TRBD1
TGTGCCAGCATACCAACAGGGGGCCGTGAAGCTTTCTTT
CASIPTGGREAFF
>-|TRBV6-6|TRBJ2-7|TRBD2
TGTGCCAGCAGTTCCCTGACTAGCCTGAGCGAGCAGTACTTC
CASSSLTSLSEQYF
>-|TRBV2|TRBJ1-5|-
TGTGCCAGCAGTTCCAGGAATCAGCCCCAGCATTTT
CASSSRNQPQHF
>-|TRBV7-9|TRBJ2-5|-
TGTGCCAGCAGCCCAAAGACTAGCCAAGAGACCCAGTACTTC
CASSPKTSQETQYF
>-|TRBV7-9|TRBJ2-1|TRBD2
TGTGCCAGCAGCTTGCCGGGACTAGCGCATGAGCAGTTCTTC
CASSLPGLAHEQFF
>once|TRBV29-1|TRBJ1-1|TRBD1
TGCAGCGTTGGGGACAGGGGGCTGGATGAAGCTTTCTTT
CSVGDRGLDEAFF
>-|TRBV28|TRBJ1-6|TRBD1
TGTGCCAGCAGGTCAGACAGGGGGCTAGACTATTCACCCCTCCACTTT
CASRSDRGLDYSPLHF
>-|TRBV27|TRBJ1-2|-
TGTGCCAGCAGGGGGGGGCTGTATGGCTACACCTTC
CASRGGLYGYTF
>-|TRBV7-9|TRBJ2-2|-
TGTGCCAGCAGCTCCCCCGGGGTTAACACCGGGGAGCTGTTTTTT
CASSSPGVNTGELFF
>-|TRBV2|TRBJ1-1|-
TGTGCCAGCACGCCGCGGAACACTGAAGCTTTCTTT
CASTPRNTEAFF
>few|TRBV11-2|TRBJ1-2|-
TGTGCCAGCAGCTTAGTAACAGGGAGTGGCTACACCTTC
CASSLVTGSGYTF
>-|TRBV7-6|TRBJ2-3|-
TGTGCCAGCAGCCCGGGACTCTCCACAGATACGCAGTATTTT
CASSPGLSTDTQYF
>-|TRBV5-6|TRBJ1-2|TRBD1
TGTGCCAGCAGCTTGTTGGGAAACAGGGGGCACTATGGCTACACCTTC
CASSLLGNRGHYGYTF
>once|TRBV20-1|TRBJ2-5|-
TGCAGTGCTAGCATCCGGGAGACCCAGTACTTC
CSASIRETQYF
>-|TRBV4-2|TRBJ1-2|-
TGTGCCAGCAGCCAAGAGGGCAGGGAGGTAGGCTACACCTTC
CASSQEGREVGYTF
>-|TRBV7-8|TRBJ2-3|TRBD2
TGTGCCAGCAGCTTAGTCGCGCGGGGGGGCGGTAGAGATACGCAGTATTTT
CASSLVARGGGRDTQYF
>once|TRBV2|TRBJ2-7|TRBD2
TGTGCCAGCAGTGAAGGCTACGGGGCGGGAGGGGCCTACGAGCAGTACTTC
CASSEGYGAGGAYEQYF
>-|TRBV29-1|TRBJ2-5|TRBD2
TGCAGCGCCGATGCGGGGGAAGAGACCCAGTACTTC
CSADAGEETQYF
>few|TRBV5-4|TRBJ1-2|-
TGTGCCAGCAGCTTGGGCAGCTATGGCTACACCTTC
CASSLGSYGYTF
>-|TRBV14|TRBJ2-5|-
TGTGCCAGCAGCCTTCCTGGGGCCAAGACAACCCAGTACTTC
CASSLPGAKTTQYF
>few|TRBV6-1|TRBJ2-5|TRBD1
TGTGCCAGCATATCCGGGACAGGGTTGAAGGAGACCCAGTACTTC
CASISGTGLKETQYF
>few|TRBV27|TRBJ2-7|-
TGTGCCAGCAGTTTAAGGGGACATCAGCTCTACGAGCAGTACTTC
CASSLRGHQLYEQYF
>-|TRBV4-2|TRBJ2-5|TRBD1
TGTGCCAGCAGCCAAGGGACAGGGAAAGAGACCCAGTACTTC
CASSQGTGKETQYF
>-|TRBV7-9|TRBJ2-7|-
TGTGCCAGCAGCCCGGGAGACCGAAACTACGAGCAGTACTTC
CASSPGDRNYEQYF
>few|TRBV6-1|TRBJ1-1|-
TGTGCCAGCAGGGAAAAGGAGGGCCTAGAAGCTTTCTTT
CASREKEGLEAFF
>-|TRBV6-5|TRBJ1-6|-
TGTGCCAGCAGTTACTCGCCAGGGGCGGTTATGCCCCTCCACTTT
CASSYSPGAVMPLHF
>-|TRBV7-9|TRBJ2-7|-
TGTGCCAGCAGCTTAGGGCTAGCTAGCTACGAGCAGTACTTC
CASSLGLASYEQYF
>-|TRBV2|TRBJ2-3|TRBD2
TGTGCCAGCAGTTATAAGGGACTAGCGGGGGGGCAGTATTTT
CASSYKGLAGGQYF
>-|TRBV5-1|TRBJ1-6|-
TGCGCCAGCAGCAACGTGGGCTCACCCCTCCACTTT
CASSNVGSPLHF
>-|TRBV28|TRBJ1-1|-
TGTGCCAGCAGTTTAGGGGCAGTGGGACACCCGAGTGATTATAACACTGAAGCTTTCTTT
CASSLGAVGHPSDYNTEAFF
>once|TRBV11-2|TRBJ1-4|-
TGTGCCAGCAGCTTTGCGGGAGCAACTAATGAAAAACTGTTTTTT
CASSFAGATNEKLFF
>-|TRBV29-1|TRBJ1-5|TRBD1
TGCAGCGTTGAAGATGGGACAGGGGGCGGTCAGCCCCAGCATTTT
CSVEDGTGGGQPQHF
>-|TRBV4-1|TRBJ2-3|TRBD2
TGCGCCAGCAGCCCCAACCCGGGGGGGTACGGCGATACGCAGTATTTT
CASSPNPGGYGDTQYF
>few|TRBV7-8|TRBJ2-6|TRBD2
TGTGCCAGCAGCTCGGGACTAGCGGGAGCCCCTGGGGCCAACGTCCTGACTTTC
CASSSGLAGAPGANVLTF
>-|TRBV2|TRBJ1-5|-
TGTGCCAGCACCTTTGAGGGTGGGCCCCAGCATTTT
CASTFEGGPQHF
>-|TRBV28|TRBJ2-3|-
TGTGCCAGCAGTTTAGGGGGCAGGAGCACAGATACGCAGTATTTT
CASSLGGRSTDTQYF
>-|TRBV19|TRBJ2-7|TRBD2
TGTGCCAGTTCCCGGACTAGCGGGAGCCCACGCGCGTACGAGCAGTACTTC
CASSRTSGSPRAYEQYF
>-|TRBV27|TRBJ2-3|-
TGTGCCAGCAGTCCCCCAGTTGGCGGCGTCACAGATACGCAGTATTTT
CASSPPVGGVTDTQYF
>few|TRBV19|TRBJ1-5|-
TGTGCCAGTAGTCCTTTTCAGGGTCAGCCCCAGCATTTT
CASSPFQGQPQHF
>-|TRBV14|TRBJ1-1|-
TGTGCCAGCAGCCAAGATCAGGGGTACACTGAAGCTTTCTTT
CASSQDQGYTEAFF
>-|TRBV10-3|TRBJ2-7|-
TGTGCCATCAGTGAGTCGACCCAGGTTGGCTTCAGGTTC
CAISESTQVGFRF
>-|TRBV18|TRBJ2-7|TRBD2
TGTGCCAGCTCACGCCTTGGCGGGAGGTCGACCGAGCAGTACTTC
CASSRLGGRSTEQYF
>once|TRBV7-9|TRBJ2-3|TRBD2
TGTGCCAGCAGCTTAGGTAGCACTAGCGGGAGCTTACTTACGCAGTATTTT
CASSLGSTSGSLLTQYF